The 5 T cell receptor beta chains given below trace back to one sample, sequenced in a study of cytomegalovirus exposure and HLA in healthy donors. PCR employed 60 Vbeta and 13 Jbeta primers. TCRdb keeps only in-frame clones here, not all; method: immunoSEQ multiplex PCR. This sample has some 120,000 clones, with 75% to 85% found just once. The sequenced sample consisted of PBMCs. The receptors come from a man aged 35-49 years in good health and CMV-seronegative.

The J gene is TRBJ2-5, the V gene TRBV18; the match to TRBD2 covers 9 bases. CDR1 is KGHSH, CDR2 LQKENI, per germline. The CDR3 runs 16 residues. V shed 2 bases, J shed 1 base, and the junction held 5 bases outside the gene matches. The CDR3 is CASSPMLAGFQETQYF. CDR3 in DNA: TGTGCCAGCTCACCAATGCTAGCGGGATTCCAAGAGACCCAGTACTTC.

The J gene is TRBJ1-2, the V gene TRBV6-1; TRBD1 matches at 8 bases. The CDR3 totals 15 residues. Germline CDR1 is MNHNS and CDR2 is SASEGT. V shed 6 bases, J shed 2 bases, and the junction held 8 bases outside the gene matches. CDR3 amino acids: CASSPTGAGNYGYTF. The CDR3 DNA reads TGTGCCAGCAGCCCGACAGGGGCTGGAAACTATGGCTACACCTTC.

The chain is built from TRBV28 and TRBJ1-1, with 11 bases lining up with TRBD1. J lost 4 bases, V lost 6 bases, and 4 bases had no gene match. CDR1 MDHEN and CDR2 SYDVKM come from the germline V gene. This CDR3 comprises 14 residues. CDR3 sequence: CASSEGQGGTEAFF. The CDR3 DNA is TGTGCCAGCAGCGAGGGACAGGGGGGCACTGAAGCTTTCTTT.

The V gene is TRBV25-1, the J gene TRBJ2-1; TRBD1 matches 7 bases. The junction had 10 bases not matched to a gene; V was cut back by 4 bases and J by 1 base. The CDR3 extends over 17 amino acids. CDR1 and CDR2 (germline): MGHDK, SYGVNS. CDR3 residues: CASSGDRDRASYNEQFF. The CDR3 coding sequence is TGTGCCAGCAGTGGTGACAGGGACCGGGCTTCCTACAATGAGCAGTTCTTC.

J is TRBJ2-7 and V is TRBV5-6, with 8 bases that match TRBD1. The CDR3 consists of 15 residues. Germline V gene sequence: CDR1 SGHDT, CDR2 YYEEEE. With V trimmed by 2 bases and J by 2 bases, 6 bases remained unmatched. CDR3 sequence reads: CASSLTGTGTYEQYF. CDR3 DNA sequence: TGTGCCAGCAGCTTAACCGGGACAGGAACCTACGAGCAGTACTTC.